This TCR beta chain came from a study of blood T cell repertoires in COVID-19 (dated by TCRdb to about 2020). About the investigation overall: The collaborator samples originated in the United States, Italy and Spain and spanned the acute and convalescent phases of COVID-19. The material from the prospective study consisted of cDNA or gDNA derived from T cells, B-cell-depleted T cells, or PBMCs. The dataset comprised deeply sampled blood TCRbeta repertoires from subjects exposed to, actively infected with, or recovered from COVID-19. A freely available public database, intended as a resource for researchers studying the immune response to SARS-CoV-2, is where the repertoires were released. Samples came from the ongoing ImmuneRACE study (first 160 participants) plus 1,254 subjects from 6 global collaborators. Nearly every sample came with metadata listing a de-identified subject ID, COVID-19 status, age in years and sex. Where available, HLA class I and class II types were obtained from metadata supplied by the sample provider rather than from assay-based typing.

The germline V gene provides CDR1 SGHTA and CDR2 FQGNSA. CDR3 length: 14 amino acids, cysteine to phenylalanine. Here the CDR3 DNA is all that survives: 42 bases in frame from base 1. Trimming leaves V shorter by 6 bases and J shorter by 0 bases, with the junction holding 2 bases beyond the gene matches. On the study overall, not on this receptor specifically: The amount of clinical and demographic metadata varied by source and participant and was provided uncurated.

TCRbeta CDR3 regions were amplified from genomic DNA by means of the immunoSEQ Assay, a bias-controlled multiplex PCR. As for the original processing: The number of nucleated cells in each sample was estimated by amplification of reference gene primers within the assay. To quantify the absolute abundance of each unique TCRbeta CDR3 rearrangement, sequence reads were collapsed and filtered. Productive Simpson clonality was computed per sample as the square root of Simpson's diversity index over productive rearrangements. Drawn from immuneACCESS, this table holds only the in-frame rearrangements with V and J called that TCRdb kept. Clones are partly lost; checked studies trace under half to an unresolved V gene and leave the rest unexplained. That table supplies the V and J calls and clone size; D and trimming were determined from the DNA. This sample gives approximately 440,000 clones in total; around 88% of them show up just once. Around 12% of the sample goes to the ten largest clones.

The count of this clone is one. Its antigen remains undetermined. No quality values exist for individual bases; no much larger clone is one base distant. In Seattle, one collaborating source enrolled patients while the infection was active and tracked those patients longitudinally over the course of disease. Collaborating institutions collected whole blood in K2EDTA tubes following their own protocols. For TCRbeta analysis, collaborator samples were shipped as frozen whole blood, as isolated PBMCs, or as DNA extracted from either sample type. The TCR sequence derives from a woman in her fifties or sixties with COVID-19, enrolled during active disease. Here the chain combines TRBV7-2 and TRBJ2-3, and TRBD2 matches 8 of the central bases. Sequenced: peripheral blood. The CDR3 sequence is CASSSGTSTDTQYF. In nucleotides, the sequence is TGTGCCAGCAGTAGCGGGACTAGCACAGATACGCAGTATTTT.